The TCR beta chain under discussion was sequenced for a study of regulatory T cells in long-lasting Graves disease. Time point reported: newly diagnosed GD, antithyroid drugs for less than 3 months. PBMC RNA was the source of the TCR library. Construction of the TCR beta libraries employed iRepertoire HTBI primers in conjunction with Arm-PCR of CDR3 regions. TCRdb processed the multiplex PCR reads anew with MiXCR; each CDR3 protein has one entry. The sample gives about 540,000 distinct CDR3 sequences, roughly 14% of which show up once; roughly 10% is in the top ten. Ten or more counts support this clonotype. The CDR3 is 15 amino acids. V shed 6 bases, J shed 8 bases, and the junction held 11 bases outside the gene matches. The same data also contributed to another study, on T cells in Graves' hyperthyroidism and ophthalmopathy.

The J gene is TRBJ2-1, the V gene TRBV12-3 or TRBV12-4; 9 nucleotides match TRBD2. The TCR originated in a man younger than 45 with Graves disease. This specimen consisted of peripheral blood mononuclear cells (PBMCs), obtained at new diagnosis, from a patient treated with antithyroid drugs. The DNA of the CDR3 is TGTGCCAGCAGCGCCGTTAGCGGGAGTAGCGATGAGCAGTTCTTC. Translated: CASSAVSGSSDEQFF.